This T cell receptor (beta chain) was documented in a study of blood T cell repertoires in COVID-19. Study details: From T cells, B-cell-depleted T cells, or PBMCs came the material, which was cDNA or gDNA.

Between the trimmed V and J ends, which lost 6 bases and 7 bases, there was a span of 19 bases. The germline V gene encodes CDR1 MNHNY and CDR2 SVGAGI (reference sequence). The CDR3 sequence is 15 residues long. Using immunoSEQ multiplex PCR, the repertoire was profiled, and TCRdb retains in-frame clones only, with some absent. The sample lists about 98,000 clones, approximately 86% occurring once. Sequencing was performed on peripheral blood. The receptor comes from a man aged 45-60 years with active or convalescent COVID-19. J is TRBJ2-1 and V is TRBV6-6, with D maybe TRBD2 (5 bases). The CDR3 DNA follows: TGTGCCAGCAGCCAATATGTCCTGGGCGGGAATGAGCAGTTCTTC. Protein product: CASSQYVLGGNEQFF.